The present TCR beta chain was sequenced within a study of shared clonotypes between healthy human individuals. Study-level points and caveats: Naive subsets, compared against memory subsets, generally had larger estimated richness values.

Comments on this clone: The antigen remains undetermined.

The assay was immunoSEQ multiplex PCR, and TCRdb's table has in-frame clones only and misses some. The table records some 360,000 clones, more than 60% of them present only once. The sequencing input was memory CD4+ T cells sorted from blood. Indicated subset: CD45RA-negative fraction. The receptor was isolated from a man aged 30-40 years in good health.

CDR3 nucleotide sequence: TGTGCCAGCAGTTTAAACGACGGGGGTAGCAGGGGGCCTTTCTTT. Translated, it gives CASSLNDGGSRGPFF. The rearrangement joins TRBV28 to TRBJ1-1, with TRBD1 matching 8 bases. Trimming took 2 bases from V and 12 from J; bases not matched to a gene: 14. CDR1 is MDHEN and CDR2 is SYDVKM in the germline V gene. This CDR3 contains 15 residues.